A single sample is the source of the 2 T cell receptor beta chains below, sequenced in a study of Ad26.COV2.S vaccination and SARS-CoV-2 variants. The treatment is: about 20 received Ad26.COV2.S at low or high dose, single or two shots; about 5 received placebo; per-sample allocation not given. The investigators took samples on day 63 after the first vaccine or placebo injection. Sequenced by immunoSEQ multiplex PCR; TCRdb stores in-frame clones only, minus some. The sample holds 380,000 or so clones; roughly 90% are singletons and the top ten take just under 5%. The sample here was peripheral blood, taken in a trial of Ad26.COV2.S vaccine versus placebo. The receptor source for this set is a person aged 18-60 years who received the Ad26.COV2.S COVID-19 vaccine or a placebo.

The J gene is TRBJ2-1, the V gene TRBV7-8; D may be TRBD1 or TRBD2 (5 bases each). The CDR3 is 15 residues long. V was pared by 4 bases and J by 3 bases, with 13 bases between. The germline V gene encodes CDR1 SGHVS and CDR2 FQNEAQ. CDR3 nucleotide sequence: TGTGCCAGCAGCTCCGTCCGGGGCTACTACAATGAGCAGTTCTTC. This encodes CASSSVRGYYNEQFF.

J is TRBJ1-2 and V is TRBV5-1; D gene uncertain. The V end lost 0 bases, the J end lost 1 base, and 10 bases lay between the germline ends. CDR3 length: 15 residues. Germline assignment: CDR1 SGHRS and CDR2 YFSETQ. CDR3 DNA: TGCGCCAGCAGCTTGGATCAAGGACTTAACTATGGCTACACCTTC. This translates into CASSLDQGLNYGYTF. Complete variable domain (other parts from reference TRBV5-1 and TRBJ1-2): KAGVTQTPRYLIKTRGQQVTLSCSPISGHRSVSWYQQTPGQGLQFLFEYFSETQRNKGNFPGRFSGRQFSNSRSEMNVSTLELGDSALYLCASSLDQGLNYGYTFGSGTRLTVV.